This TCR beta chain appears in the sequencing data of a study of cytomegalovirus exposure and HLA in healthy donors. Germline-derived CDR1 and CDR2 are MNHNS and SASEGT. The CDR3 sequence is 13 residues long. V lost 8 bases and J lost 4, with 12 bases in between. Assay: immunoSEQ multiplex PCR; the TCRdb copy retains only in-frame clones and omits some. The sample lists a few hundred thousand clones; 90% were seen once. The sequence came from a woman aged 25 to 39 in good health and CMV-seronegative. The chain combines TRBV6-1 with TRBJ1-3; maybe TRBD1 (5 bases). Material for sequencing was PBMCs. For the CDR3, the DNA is TGTGCCAGCGTAACGACAGTAGGAAACACCATATATTTT. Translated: CASVTTVGNTIYF.